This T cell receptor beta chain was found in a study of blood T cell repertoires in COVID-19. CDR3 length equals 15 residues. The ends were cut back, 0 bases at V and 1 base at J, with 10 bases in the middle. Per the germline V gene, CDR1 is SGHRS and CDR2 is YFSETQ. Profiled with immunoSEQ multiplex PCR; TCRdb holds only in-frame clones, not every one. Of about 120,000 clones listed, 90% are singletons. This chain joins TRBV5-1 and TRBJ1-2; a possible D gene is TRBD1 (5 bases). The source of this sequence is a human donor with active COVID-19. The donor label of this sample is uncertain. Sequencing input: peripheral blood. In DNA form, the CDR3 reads TGCGCCAGCAGCTTGGTTCTGGGGCATAACTATGGCTACACCTTC. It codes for CASSLVLGHNYGYTF.